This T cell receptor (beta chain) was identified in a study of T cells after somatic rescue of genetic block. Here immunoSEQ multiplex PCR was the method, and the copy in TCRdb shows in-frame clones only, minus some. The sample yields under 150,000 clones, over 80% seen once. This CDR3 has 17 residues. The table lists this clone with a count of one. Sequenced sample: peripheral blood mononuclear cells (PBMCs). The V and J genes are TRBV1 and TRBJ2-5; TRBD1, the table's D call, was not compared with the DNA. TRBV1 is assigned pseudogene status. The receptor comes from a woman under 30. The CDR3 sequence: CTSSPDVRRVRQETQYF. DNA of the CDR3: TGCACCAGCAGCCCCGACGTCCGCAGGGTCCGACAAGAGACCCAGTACTTC.